The 8 T cell receptor beta chains reported below all come from one sample, sequenced in a study of T cell repertoires in cytomegalovirus infection. TCRdb re-called the reads through MiXCR, storing one row per CDR3 protein. This table holds around 740,000 distinct CDR3 sequences, roughly 35% found once. Specimen: PBMCs. The source is a human donor in good health (CMV status not recorded). Some clones in this sample may be carry-over from other donors' samples.

The genes are TRBV10-3 and TRBJ2-7; D uncertain. Germline CDR1 is ENHRY and CDR2 is SYGVKD. With 11 bases removed from V and 0 bases from J, the gap between germline ends came to 14 bases. This CDR3 region has 13 residues. CDR3 region: CAVRRSSSYEQYF. CDR3 in DNA: TGTGCCGTCCGGCGTTCGAGCTCCTACGAGCAGTACTTC.

The CDR3 DNA is TGTGCCAGCAGTTACATTGGGGAATTTAGTGAAAAACTGTTTTTT. Encoded protein: CASSYIGEFSEKLFF. The V and J genes are TRBV6-5 and TRBJ1-4; D gene unclear. CDR3 length: 15 amino acids. Germline V gene sequence: CDR1 MNHEY, CDR2 SVGAGI. Trimming shortened V by 2 bases and J by 7 bases, and 14 bases separated the two germline ends.

The sample holds a few counts of this clonotype. The V gene is TRBV5-1, the J gene TRBJ2-3; D is possibly TRBD1 or TRBD2 (5 bases each). Between the trimmed V and J ends, which lost 0 bases and 4 bases, there was a span of 12 bases. The CDR3 loop spans 15 amino acids. The germline CDR1 and CDR2 sequences are SGHRS and YFSETQ. CDR3 coding DNA: TGCGCCAGCAGCTTGGGAGGGGCACAAGCAGATACGCAGTATTTT. It codes for CASSLGGAQADTQYF.

This clonotype has more than one count but fewer than ten. V usage is TRBV6-6 and J usage is TRBJ2-1, with D possibly being TRBD1 (5 bases). Trimming took 0 bases from V and 0 from J, leaving 9 bases between them. This CDR3 spans 16 amino acids. The V gene's germline CDR1 is MNHNY and CDR2 SVGAGI (reference sequence). This chain's CDR3 is CASSYSGLSSYNEQFF. CDR3 nucleotide sequence: TGTGCCAGCAGTTACTCGGGGCTGAGCTCCTACAATGAGCAGTTCTTC.

The chain links TRBV18 to TRBJ2-7; no firm D call. CDR3 size: 15 residues. Trimming removed 3 bases at V and 3 bases at J, with 15 bases between. CDR1 and CDR2 (germline): KGHSH, LQKENI. The CDR3 loop reads CASSPVGPSYYEQYF. In DNA form, the CDR3 reads TGTGCCAGCTCACCGGTGGGCCCCAGTTACTACGAGCAGTACTTC.

This clonotype has only a few counts. The chain has TRBV6-1 and TRBJ1-1; D is ambiguous. The V gene's germline CDR1 is MNHNS and CDR2 SASEGT. CDR3 size: 14 residues. V lost 6 bases to trimming and J lost 4 bases, with 15 bases between them. The CDR3 reads CASRTEREGTEAFF. The DNA for the CDR3 is TGTGCCAGCAGAACGGAACGCGAGGGCACTGAAGCTTTCTTT.

In regard to this clonotype: This may be a read error: a much more frequent sequence differs by one nucleotide. The chain combines TRBV5-6 with TRBJ2-5; D unresolved. Germline V gene sequence: CDR1 SGHDT, CDR2 YYEEEE. The CDR3 has 13 residues. The DNA for the CDR3 is TGTGCCAGCAGCTTGCAGGCCGTAGAGATCCAGTACTTC. This translates into CASSLQAVEIQYF.

The chain joins TRBV20-1 to TRBJ2-7; tentatively, D is TRBD1 (5 bases). The CDR3 has 13 residues. The germline gives CDR1 DFQATT, CDR2 SNEGSKA (reference sequence). The germline V and J ends were trimmed by 5 bases and 2 bases, with 13 bases remaining between them. CDR3 coding DNA: TGCAGTGCTTGCCTACAGGATCCCTACGAGCAGTACTTC. This codes for CSACLQDPYEQYF.